The rows below give T cell receptor beta chains drawn from one sample of a study of T cell responses to AZD1222 COVID-19 vaccine. TCRdb's table, derived via immunoSEQ multiplex PCR, lists solely in-frame clones and lacks some. The sample has 90,000 to 150,000 clones; 88% are singletons. The sample here was peripheral blood, taken on day 0 of AZD1222 vaccination. The receptors stem from an adult in good health. Each CDR3 is given with its conserved first and last residue. Each record gives: V gene, clone size, D gene, J gene, CDR3 protein, CDR3 DNA. The D gene is left open where the match is weak. The listing skips clone size in some rows; elsewhere it reads once, few, many or a size class.

>TRBV6-5|NA|NA|TRBJ2-2
CASRTETSGGELFF
TGTGCCAGCAGAACCGAGACCTCTGGCGGGGAGCTGTTTTTT
>TRBV7-9|NA|NA|TRBJ2-7
CASGDGSYEQYF
TGTGCCAGCGGGGACGGCTCCTACGAGCAGTACTTC
>TRBV3-1/TRBV3-2|NA|NA|TRBJ1-1
CASSLTAQGGTEAFF
TGTGCCAGCAGCCTCACGGCGCAGGGAGGAACTGAAGCTTTCTTT
>TRBV5-5|NA|NA|TRBJ1-4
CASSLGEGPNEKLFF
TGTGCCAGCAGCTTGGGAGAGGGACCTAATGAAAAACTGTTTTTT
>TRBV7-2|once|NA|TRBJ2-3
CASSLQGGNGADTQYF
TGTGCCAGCAGCTTACAAGGCGGGAACGGGGCAGATACGCAGTATTTT
>TRBV6-6|NA|NA|TRBJ1-3
CASSRTPGTSLSGNTIYF
TGTGCCAGCAGTCGAACGCCCGGGACAAGCTTGTCTGGAAACACCATATATTTT
>TRBV9|NA|NA|TRBJ2-5
CASSAGTRGGETQYF
TGTGCCAGCAGCGCCGGGACTCGAGGTGGGGAGACCCAGTACTTC
>TRBV9|NA|TRBD2|TRBJ2-3
CASSAGTSERTDTQYF
TGTGCCAGCAGCGCCGGGACTAGCGAGAGGACAGATACGCAGTATTTT
>TRBV9|NA|TRBD2|TRBJ2-5
CASSVGGTTETQYF
TGTGCCAGCAGCGTAGGGGGGACTACGGAGACCCAGTACTTC
>TRBV27|NA|NA|TRBJ1-2
CASRPADRNYGYTF
TGTGCCAGCAGACCCGCGGACCGGAATTATGGCTACACCTTC
>TRBV5-1|NA|TRBD1|TRBJ2-1
CASSLVTGSSYNEQFF
TGCGCCAGCAGCTTGGTGACAGGGAGCTCCTACAATGAGCAGTTCTTC
>TRBV19|NA|NA|TRBJ1-3
CASSAHRTRSGNTIYF
TGTGCCAGTAGTGCACACAGGACCCGCTCTGGAAACACCATATATTTT
>TRBV4-2|once|TRBD1|TRBJ2-7
CASSQGDRDYNEQYF
TGTGCCAGCAGCCAAGGGGACAGGGATTATAACGAGCAGTACTTC
>TRBV27|NA|NA|TRBJ1-6
CASSLGRGYSPLHF
TGTGCCAGCAGTTTAGGCAGGGGATATTCACCCCTCCACTTT
>TRBV5-1|NA|TRBD1|TRBJ2-7
CASSFGTGTRSYEQYF
TGCGCCAGCAGCTTCGGGACAGGGACCCGCTCCTACGAGCAGTACTTC
>TRBV19|NA|NA|TRBJ2-5
CASSIGGLPETQYF
TGTGCCAGTAGTATAGGGGGACTCCCGGAGACCCAGTACTTC